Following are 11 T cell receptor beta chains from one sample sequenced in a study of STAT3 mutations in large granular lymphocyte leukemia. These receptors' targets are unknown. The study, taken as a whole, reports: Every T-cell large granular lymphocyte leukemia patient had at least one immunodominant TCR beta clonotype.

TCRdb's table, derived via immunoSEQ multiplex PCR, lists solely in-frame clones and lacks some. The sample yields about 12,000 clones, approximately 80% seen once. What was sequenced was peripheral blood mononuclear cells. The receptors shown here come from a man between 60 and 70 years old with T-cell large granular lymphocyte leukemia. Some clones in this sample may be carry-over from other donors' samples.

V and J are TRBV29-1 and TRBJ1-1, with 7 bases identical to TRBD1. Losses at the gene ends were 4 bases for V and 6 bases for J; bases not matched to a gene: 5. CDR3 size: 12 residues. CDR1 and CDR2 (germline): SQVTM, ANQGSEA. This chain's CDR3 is CSVVRQGAEAFF. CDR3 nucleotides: TGCAGCGTTGTTCGGCAGGGGGCTGAAGCTTTCTTT. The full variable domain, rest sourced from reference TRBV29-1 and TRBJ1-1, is SAVISQKPSRDICQRGTSLTIQCQVDSQVTMMFWYRQQPGQSLTLIATANQGSEATYESGFVIDKFPISRPNLTFSTLTVSNMSPEDSSIYLCSVVRQGAEAFFGQGTRLTVV.

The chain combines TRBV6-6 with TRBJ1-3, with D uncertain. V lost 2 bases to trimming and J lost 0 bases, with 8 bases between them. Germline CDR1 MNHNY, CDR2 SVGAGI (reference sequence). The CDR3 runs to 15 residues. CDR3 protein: CASSYDLVSGNTIYF. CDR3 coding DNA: TGTGCCAGCAGTTACGACTTAGTCTCTGGAAACACCATATATTTT.

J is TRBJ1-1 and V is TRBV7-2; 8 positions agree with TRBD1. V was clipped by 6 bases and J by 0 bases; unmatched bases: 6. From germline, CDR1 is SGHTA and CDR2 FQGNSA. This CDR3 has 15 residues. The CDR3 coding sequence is TGTGCCAGCAGACGGGACAGGAACATGAACACTGAAGCTTTCTTT. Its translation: CASRRDRNMNTEAFF.

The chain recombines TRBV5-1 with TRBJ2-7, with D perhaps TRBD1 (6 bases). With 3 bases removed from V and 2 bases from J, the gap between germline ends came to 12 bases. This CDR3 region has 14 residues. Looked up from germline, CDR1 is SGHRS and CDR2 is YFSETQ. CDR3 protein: CASSSTGTTYEQYF. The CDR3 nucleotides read TGCGCCAGCAGCTCGACCGGGACAACCTACGAGCAGTACTTC.

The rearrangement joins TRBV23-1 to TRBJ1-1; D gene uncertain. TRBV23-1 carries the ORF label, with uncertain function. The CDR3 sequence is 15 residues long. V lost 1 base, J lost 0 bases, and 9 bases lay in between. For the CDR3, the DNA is TGCGCCAGCAGTCAATTACGACCGTTGAACACTGAAGCTTTCTTT. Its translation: CASSQLRPLNTEAFF.

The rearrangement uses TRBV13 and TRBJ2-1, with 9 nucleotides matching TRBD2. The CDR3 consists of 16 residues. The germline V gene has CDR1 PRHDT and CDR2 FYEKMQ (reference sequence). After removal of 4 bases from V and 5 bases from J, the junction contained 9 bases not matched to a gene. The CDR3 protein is CASSSISGSVHNEQFF. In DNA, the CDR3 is TGTGCCAGCAGCTCTATTAGCGGGAGCGTCCACAATGAGCAGTTCTTC.

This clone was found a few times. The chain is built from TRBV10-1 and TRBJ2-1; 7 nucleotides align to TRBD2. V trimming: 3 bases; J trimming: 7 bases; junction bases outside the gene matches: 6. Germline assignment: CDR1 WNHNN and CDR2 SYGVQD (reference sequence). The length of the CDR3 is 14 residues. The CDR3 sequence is CASSERTSGNEQFF. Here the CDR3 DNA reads TGCGCCAGCAGTGAACGGACTAGTGGGAATGAGCAGTTCTTC.

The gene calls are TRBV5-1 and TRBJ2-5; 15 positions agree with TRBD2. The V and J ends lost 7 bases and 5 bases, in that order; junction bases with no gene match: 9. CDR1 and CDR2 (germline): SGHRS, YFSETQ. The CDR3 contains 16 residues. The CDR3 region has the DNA TGCGCCAGCTCTTTGCTGGGGACTAGCGGGAGGGAGACCCAGTACTTC. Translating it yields CASSLLGTSGRETQYF.

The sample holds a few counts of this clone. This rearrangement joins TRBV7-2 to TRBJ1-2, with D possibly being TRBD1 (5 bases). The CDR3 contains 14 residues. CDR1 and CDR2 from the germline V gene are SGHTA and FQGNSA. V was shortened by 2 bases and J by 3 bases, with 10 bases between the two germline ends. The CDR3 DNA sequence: TGTGCCAGCAGCTTATCCTCGGGGGACTATGGCTACACCTTC. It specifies CASSLSSGDYGYTF. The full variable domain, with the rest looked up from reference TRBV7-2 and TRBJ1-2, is GAGVSQSPSNKVTEKGKDVELRCDPISGHTALYWYRQSLGQGLEFLIYFQGNSAPDKSGLPSDRFSAERTGGSVSTLTIQRTQQEDSAVYLCASSLSSGDYGYTFGSGTRLTVV.

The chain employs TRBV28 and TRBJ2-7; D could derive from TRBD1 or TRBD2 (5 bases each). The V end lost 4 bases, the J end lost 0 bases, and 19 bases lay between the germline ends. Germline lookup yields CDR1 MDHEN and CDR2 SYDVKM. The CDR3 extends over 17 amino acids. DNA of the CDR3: TGTGCCAGCAGTTCCAGTCATTGGGACCCCGGCTCCTACGAGCAGTACTTC. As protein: CASSSSHWDPGSYEQYF.

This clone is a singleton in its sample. CDR3 sequence (DNA): TGTGCCTGGAGGACTAGCGGGGTTTTAGGGGAGACCCAGTACTTC. Amino acids: CAWRTSGVLGETQYF. The chain carries TRBV30 and TRBJ2-5; 11 positions agree with TRBD2. Germline V lookup: CDR1 GTSNPN, CDR2 SVGIG (reference sequence). The CDR3 is 15 amino acids. Trimming at V came to 3 bases and at J to 5 bases, leaving 8 bases not matched to a gene.